This note documents a single T cell receptor (beta chain) sequence. The antigen is not known. This sample is drawn from a study of OX40 agonist ivuxolimab in advanced cancers. Study conclusions and caveats: Some nonresponders likewise displayed low normalized T-cell clonal expansion.

The V end lost 3 bases, the J end lost 4 bases, and 15 bases lay between the germline ends. The CDR3 is 15 amino acids. CDR1 is MRHNA, CDR2 SNTAGT, per germline. TCRdb's table, derived via immunoSEQ multiplex PCR, lists solely in-frame clones and lacks some. The data show tens of thousands of clones, with about 87% seen just once and 1.5% to 2% held by the top ten. Here the sequenced sample was CD4+ or CD8+ T cells sorted from blood, taken in a trial of the OX40 agonist ivuxolimab. The chain has TRBV6-4 and TRBJ1-2, with D perhaps matching TRBD1 (5 bases). The clonotype was recovered from an adult with an advanced solid tumor such as melanoma, head and neck, liver or kidney cancer. The chain's CDR3 is CASSESGIGGYGYTF. CDR3 DNA: TGTGCCAGCAGTGAGTCAGGGATAGGAGGCTATGGCTACACCTTC.